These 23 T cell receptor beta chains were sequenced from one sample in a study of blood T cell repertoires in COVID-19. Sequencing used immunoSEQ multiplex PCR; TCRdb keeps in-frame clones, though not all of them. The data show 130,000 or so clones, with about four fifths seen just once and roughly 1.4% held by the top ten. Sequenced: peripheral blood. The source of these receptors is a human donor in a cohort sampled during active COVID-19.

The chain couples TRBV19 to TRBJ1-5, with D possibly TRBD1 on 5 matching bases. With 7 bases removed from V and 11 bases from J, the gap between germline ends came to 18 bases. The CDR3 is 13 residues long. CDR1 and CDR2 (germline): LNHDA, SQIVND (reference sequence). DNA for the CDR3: TGTGCCAGTACCCCTCCCGCCCGGGGGACCCAGCATTTT. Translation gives CASTPPARGTQHF.

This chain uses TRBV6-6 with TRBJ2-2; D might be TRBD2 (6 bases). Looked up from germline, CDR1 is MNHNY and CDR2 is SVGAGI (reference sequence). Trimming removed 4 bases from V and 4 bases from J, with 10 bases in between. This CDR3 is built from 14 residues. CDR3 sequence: CASSSGTVTGELFF. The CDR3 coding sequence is TGTGCCAGCAGTTCCGGGACTGTCACCGGGGAGCTGTTTTTT.

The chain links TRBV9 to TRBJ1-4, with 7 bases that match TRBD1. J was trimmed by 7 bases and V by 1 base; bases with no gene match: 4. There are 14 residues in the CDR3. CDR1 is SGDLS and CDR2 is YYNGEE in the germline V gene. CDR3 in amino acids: CASSVRQGSEKLFF. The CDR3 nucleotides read TGTGCCAGCAGCGTACGACAGGGATCTGAAAAACTGTTTTTT.

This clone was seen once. The CDR3 nucleotides read TGTGCCAGCAGGACAGGGACATACACTGAAGCTTTCTTT. Its translation is CASRTGTYTEAFF. The chain links TRBV28 to TRBJ1-1; 7 bases map to TRBD1. CDR3 length: 13 amino acids. Germline assignment: CDR1 MDHEN and CDR2 SYDVKM. The V gene end was trimmed by 6 bases and the J gene end by 3 bases; junction bases not matched to a gene: 4.

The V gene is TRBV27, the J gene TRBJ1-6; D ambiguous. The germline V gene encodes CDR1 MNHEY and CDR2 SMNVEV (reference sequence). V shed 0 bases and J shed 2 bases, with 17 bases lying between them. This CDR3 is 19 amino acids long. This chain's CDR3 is CASSLSGGWVATYNSPLHF. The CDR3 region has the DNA TGTGCCAGCAGTTTATCCGGAGGGTGGGTTGCCACCTATAATTCACCCCTCCACTTT.

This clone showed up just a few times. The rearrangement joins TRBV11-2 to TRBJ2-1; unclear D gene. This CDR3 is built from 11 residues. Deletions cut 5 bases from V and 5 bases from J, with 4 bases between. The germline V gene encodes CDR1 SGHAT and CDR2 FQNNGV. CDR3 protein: CASSPNNEQFF. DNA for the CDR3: TGTGCCAGCAGCCCAAACAATGAGCAGTTCTTC.

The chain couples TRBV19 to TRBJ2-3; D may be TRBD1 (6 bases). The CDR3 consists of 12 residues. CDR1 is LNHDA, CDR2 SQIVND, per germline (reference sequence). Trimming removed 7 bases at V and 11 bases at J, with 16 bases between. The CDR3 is CASNTQGQGQYF. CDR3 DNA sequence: TGTGCCAGTAACACACAGGGTCAGGGGCAGTATTTT. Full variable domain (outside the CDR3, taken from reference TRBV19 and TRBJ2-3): DGGITQSPKYLFRKEGQNVTLSCEQNLNHDAMYWYRQDPGQGLRLIYYSQIVNDFQKGDIAEGYSVSREKKESFPLTVTSAQKNPTAFYLCASNTQGQGQYFGPGTRLTVL.

Here the CDR3 reads CASRRDLANEQFF. CDR3 nucleotides: TGTGCCAGCAGGCGGGACCTAGCGAATGAGCAGTTCTTC. The chain uses TRBV28 and TRBJ2-1, with a weak D call TRBD2 (6 bases). Germline V gene lookup returns CDR1 MDHEN and CDR2 SYDVKM. Trimming took off 6 bases at V and 7 bases at J, with 13 bases between the two ends. This CDR3 spans 13 amino acids. Full variable domain (outside the CDR3, taken from reference TRBV28 and TRBJ2-1): DVKVTQSSRYLVKRTGEKVFLECVQDMDHENMFWYRQDPGLGLRLIYFSYDVKMKEKGDIPEGYSVSREKKERFSLILESASTNQTSMYLCASRRDLANEQFFGPGTRLTVL.

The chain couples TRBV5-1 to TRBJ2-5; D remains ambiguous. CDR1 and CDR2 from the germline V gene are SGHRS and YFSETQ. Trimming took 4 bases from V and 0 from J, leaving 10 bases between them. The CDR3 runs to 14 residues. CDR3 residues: CASSAAVYQETQYF. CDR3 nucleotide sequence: TGCGCCAGCAGCGCTGCGGTATACCAAGAGACCCAGTACTTC.

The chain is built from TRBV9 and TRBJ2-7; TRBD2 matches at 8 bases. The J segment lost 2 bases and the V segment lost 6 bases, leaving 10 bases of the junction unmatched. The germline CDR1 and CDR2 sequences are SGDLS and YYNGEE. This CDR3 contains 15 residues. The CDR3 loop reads CASNPPTSAAYEQYF. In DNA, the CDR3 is TGTGCCAGCAACCCCCCGACTAGCGCCGCCTACGAGCAGTACTTC.

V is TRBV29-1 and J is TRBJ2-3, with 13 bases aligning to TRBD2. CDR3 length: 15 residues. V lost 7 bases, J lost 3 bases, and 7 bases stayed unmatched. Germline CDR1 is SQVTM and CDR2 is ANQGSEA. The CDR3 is CSERTSGSETDTQYF. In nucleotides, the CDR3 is TGCAGCGAAAGGACTAGCGGGAGTGAAACAGATACGCAGTATTTT.

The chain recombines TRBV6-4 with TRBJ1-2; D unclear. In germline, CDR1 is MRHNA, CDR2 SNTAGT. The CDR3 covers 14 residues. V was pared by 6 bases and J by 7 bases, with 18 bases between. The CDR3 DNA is TGTGCCAGCAGATCGGACGGGTTGAGCGGTGGCTACACCTTC. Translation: CASRSDGLSGGYTF.

The CDR3 coding sequence is TGTGCCAGCAGCCAAGAGTCGCGGCGTACCCAGTACTTC. Protein sequence: CASSQESRRTQYF. The V and J genes are TRBV14 and TRBJ2-5, with unresolved D. CDR3 size: 13 residues. V lost 0 bases to trimming and J lost 8 bases, with 10 bases between them. From germline, CDR1 is SGHDN and CDR2 FVKESK. The full variable domain, rest sourced from reference TRBV14 and TRBJ2-5, is EAGVTQFPSHSVIEKGQTVTLRCDPISGHDNLYWYRRVMGKEIKFLLHFVKESKQDESGMPNNRFLAERTGGTYSTLKVQPAELEDSGVYFCASSQESRRTQYFGPGTRLLVL.

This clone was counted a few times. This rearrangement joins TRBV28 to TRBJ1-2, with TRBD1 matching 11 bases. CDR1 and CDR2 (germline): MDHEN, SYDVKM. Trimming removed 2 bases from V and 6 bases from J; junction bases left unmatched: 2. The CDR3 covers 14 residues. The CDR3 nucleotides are TGTGCCAGCAGTTTAGGGACAGGGGGTAATGGCTACACCTTC. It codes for CASSLGTGGNGYTF.

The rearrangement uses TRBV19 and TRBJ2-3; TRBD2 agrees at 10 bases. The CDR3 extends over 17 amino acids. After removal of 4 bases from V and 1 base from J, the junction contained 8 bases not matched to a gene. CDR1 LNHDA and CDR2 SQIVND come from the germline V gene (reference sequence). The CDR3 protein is CASSKASGRRGTDTQYF. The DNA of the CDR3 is TGTGCCAGTAGTAAAGCTAGCGGGAGAAGAGGCACAGATACGCAGTATTTT.

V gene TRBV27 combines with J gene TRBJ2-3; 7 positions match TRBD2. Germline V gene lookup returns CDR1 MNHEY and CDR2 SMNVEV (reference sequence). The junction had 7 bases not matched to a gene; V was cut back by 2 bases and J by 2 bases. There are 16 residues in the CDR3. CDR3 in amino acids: CASSLAGGSYTDTQYF. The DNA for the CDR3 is TGTGCCAGCAGTTTAGCTGGCGGGAGTTACACAGATACGCAGTATTTT.

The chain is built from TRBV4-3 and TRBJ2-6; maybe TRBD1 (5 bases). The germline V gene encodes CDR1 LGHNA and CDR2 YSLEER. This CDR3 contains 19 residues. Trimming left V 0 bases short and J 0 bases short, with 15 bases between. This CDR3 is CASSQDFGHFGSGANVLTF. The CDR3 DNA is TGCGCCAGCAGCCAAGACTTCGGACACTTTGGCTCTGGGGCCAACGTCCTGACTTTC.

CDR3 loop: CAWSRGKLNTEAFF. CDR3 in DNA: TGTGCCTGGAGCAGAGGGAAATTGAACACTGAAGCTTTCTTT. The chain combines TRBV30 with TRBJ1-1; D gene unclear. The V gene's germline CDR1 is GTSNPN and CDR2 SVGIG (reference sequence). V lost 3 bases, J lost 0 bases, and 11 bases lay in between. This CDR3 is built from 14 residues.

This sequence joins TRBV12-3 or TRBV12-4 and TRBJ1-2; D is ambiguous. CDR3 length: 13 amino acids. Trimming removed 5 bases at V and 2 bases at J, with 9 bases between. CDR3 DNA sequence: TGTGCCAGCAGTACAACAGAGAACTATGGCTACACCTTC. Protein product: CASSTTENYGYTF.

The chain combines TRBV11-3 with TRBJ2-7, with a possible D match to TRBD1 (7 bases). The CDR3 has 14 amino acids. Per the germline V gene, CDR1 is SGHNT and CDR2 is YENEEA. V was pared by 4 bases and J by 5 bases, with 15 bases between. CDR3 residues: CASSSTGRRDEQYF. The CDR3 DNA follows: TGTGCCAGCAGCTCGACAGGGAGGCGGGACGAGCAGTACTTC.

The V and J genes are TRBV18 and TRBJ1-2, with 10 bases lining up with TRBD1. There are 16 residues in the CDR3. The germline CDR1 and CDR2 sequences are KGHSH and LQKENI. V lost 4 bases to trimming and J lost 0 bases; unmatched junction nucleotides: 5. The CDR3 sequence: CASSQGTGASNYGYTF. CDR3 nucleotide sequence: TGTGCCAGCTCACAAGGGACAGGGGCGTCTAACTATGGCTACACCTTC.

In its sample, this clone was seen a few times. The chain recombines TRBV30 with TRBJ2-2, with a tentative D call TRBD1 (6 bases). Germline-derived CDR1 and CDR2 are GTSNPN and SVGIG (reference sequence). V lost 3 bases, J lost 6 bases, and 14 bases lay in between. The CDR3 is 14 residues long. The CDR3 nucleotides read TGTGCCTGGAGGGGGGACACCCTTTCCGGGGAGCTGTTTTTT. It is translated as CAWRGDTLSGELFF.

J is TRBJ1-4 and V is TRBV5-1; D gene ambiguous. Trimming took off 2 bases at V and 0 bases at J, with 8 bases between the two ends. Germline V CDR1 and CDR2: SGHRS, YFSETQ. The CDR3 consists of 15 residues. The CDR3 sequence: CASSLQQPTNEKLFF. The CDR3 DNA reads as TGCGCCAGCAGCTTACAGCAGCCAACTAATGAAAAACTGTTTTTT.